This TCR beta chain was captured in a study of beta chain features in type 1 diabetes. Study-wide results and limits: When cDNA is sequenced, cells with high TCR expression could be over-represented.

The germline V and J ends were trimmed by 0 bases and 4 bases, with 6 bases remaining between them. The CDR3 is 13 residues long. Germline assignment: CDR1 WNHNN and CDR2 SYGVQD (reference sequence). Isolation of CD4+ naive, central memory, regulatory and stem cell-like memory cells was achieved by sorting via CD45RO/CCR7/CD25/CD127/CD95/CD27. A remark on this clone: Antigen specificity is unknown.

Of the isolated RNA, all was reverse transcribed, and so the sequenced material was expressed TCRB transcripts. Approximately 3.5 million reads per sample were averaged for naive, central memory and regulatory samples. Produced via immunoSEQ multiplex PCR; TCRdb's table is partial and in-frame only. In the table there are roughly 500,000 clones, 30% of which are singletons. The sequence came from a man younger than 35 in good health. The specimen sequenced was naive CD4+ T cells from blood. This chain links TRBV10-1 with TRBJ1-2, with unresolved D. This chain's CDR3 is CASSESGGYGYTF. The CDR3 nucleotides are TGCGCCAGCAGTGAGTCGGGTGGCTATGGCTACACCTTC.